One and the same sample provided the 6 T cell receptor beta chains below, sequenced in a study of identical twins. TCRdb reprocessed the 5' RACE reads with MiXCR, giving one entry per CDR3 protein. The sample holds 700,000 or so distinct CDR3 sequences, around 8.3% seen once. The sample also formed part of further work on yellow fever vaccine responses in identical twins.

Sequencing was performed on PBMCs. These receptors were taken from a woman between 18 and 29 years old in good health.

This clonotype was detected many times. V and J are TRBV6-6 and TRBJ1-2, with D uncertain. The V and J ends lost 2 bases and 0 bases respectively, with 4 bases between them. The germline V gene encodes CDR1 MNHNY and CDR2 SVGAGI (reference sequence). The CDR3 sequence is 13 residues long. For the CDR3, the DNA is TGTGCCAGCAGTTACACAGCTAACTATGGCTACACCTTC. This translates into CASSYTANYGYTF.

CDR3 coding DNA: TGTGCCAGCGACCCCGTGAGGGGCGGGTTGGCCGGGGAGCTGTTTTTT. It yields the protein CASDPVRGGLAGELFF. The J gene is TRBJ2-2, the V gene TRBV7-9; TRBD1 or TRBD2 may be the D gene (5 bases each). The CDR3 length is 16 residues. From germline, CDR1 is SEHNR and CDR2 FQNEAQ (reference sequence). V dropped 8 bases and J dropped 6 bases, with 22 bases sitting between them.

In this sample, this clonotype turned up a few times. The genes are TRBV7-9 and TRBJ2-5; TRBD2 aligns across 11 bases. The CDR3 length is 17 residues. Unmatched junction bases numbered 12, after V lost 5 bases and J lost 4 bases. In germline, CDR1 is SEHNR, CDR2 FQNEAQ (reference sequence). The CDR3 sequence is CASSPWGLAVEGETQYF. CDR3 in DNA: TGTGCCAGCAGCCCCTGGGGACTAGCGGTGGAGGGAGAGACCCAGTACTTC.

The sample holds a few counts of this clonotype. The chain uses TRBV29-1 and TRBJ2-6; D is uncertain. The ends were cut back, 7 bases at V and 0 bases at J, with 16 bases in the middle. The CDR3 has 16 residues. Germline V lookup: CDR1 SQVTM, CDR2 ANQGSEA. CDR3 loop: CSAHLGIGSGANVLTF. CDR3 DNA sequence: TGCAGCGCCCACCTGGGGATCGGCTCTGGGGCCAACGTCCTGACTTTC.

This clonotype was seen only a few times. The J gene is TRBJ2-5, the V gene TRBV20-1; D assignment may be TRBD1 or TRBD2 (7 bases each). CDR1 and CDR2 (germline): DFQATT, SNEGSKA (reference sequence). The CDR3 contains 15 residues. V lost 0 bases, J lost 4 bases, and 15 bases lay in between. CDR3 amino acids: CSARDRIRGGETQYF. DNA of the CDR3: TGCAGTGCTAGAGATCGGATCAGGGGGGGAGAGACCCAGTACTTC.

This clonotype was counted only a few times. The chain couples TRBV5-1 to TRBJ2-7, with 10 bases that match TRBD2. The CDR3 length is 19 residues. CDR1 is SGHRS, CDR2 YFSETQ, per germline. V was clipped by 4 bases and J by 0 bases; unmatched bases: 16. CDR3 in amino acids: CASSAQGSLAGASSYEQYF. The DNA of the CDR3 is TGCGCCAGCAGCGCGCAGGGCAGTCTAGCGGGGGCCTCCTCCTACGAGCAGTACTTC.